This T cell receptor beta chain derives from a study of blood T cell repertoires in COVID-19. Study context: T cells, B-cell-depleted T cells, or PBMCs provided the cDNA or gDNA that served as material.

Sequenced by immunoSEQ multiplex PCR; TCRdb stores in-frame clones only, minus some. The sample holds more than 150,000 clones, around 84% seen once. The CDR3 has 14 amino acids. The V end was cut by 11 bases, the J end by 0 bases, with 16 bases between. Germline V gene sequence: CDR1 MDHEN, CDR2 SYDVKM. This chain uses TRBV28 with TRBJ1-1; tentatively, D is TRBD1 (6 bases). Sequencing was performed on peripheral blood. The TCR sequence derives from a woman aged 45-65 years with acute or convalescent COVID-19. The CDR3 nucleotides read TGTGCCTCCCAGACAGGTACCATGAACACTGAAGCTTTCTTT. Residues: CASQTGTMNTEAFF.